The text below deals with one T cell receptor (beta chain). This PCR relied on a set of 60 Vbeta primers and 13 Jbeta primers. Using immunoSEQ multiplex PCR, the repertoire was profiled, and TCRdb retains in-frame clones only, with some absent. This listing includes approximately 75,000 clones. This record belongs to a study of cytomegalovirus exposure and HLA in healthy donors. Germline-derived CDR1 and CDR2 are SGDLS and YYNGEE. The CDR3 contains 13 residues. Between the trimmed V and J ends, which lost 0 bases and 5 bases, there was a span of 5 bases. The V and J genes are TRBV9 and TRBJ2-2; D unclear. The clonotype originates from a boy aged 5 to 17 in good health and CMV-seronegative. Sequences were obtained from PBMCs. The CDR3 DNA follows: TGTGCCAGCAGCGTAGGACTTACCGGGGAGCTGTTTTTT. Its translation is CASSVGLTGELFF.